Listed below are T cell receptor beta chains from one sample, sequenced in a study of vaccination effects on CD4 cells after COVID-19. Their target antigens are unknown. Using immunoSEQ multiplex PCR, the repertoire was profiled, and TCRdb retains in-frame clones only, with some absent. Here the sample spans about 15,000 clones, 76% being singletons. The source was CD4+ T cells from PBMCs cultured with HCoV-NL63 spike peptides, collected after COVID-19 vaccination. Receptors originate from a human donor who had a prior SARS-CoV-2 infection. Each CDR3 is given with its conserved first and last residue. The D gene is left open where the match is weak. The size of a clone is reported for some rows only, either as once, few or many, or as a class for expanded clones.

>TRBV19|TRBJ1-6|.|.
TGTGCCAGTAGTGACAGCTCCTATAATTCACCCCTCCACTTT
CASSDSSYNSPLHF
>TRBV7-9|TRBJ1-4|TRBD1|.
TGTGCCAGCAGCACCGCCCCCCGGGACAGGGCGAATGAAAAACTGTTTTTT
CASSTAPRDRANEKLFF
>TRBV5-1|TRBJ2-5|.|.
TGCGCCAGCAGCGGGGGACCGGGAGAGACCCAGTACTTC
CASSGGPGETQYF
>TRBV5-1|TRBJ1-2|.|once
TGCGCCAGCAGCTTGTACCCAGGGCAGGACTATGGCTACACCTTC
CASSLYPGQDYGYTF
>TRBV11-3|TRBJ2-3|TRBD1|.
TGTGCCAGCAGCAGACAGGGCTCCACAGATACGCAGTATTTT
CASSRQGSTDTQYF
>TRBV11-1|TRBJ2-5|TRBD1|once
TGTGCCAGCAGCCGCACAGGGGCAGAGACCCAGTACTTC
CASSRTGAETQYF
>TRBV7-2|TRBJ2-2|.|few
TGTGCCAGCAGCTTATCTAGAGTCGGGGAGCTGTTTTTT
CASSLSRVGELFF
>TRBV7-8|TRBJ1-5|.|once
TGTGCCAGCAGCTTACCCGATAGCAATCAGCCCCAGCATTTT
CASSLPDSNQPQHF
>TRBV13|TRBJ1-3|.|once
TGTGCCAGCAGCTTGCTTTCTGGAAACACCATATATTTT
CASSLLSGNTIYF
>TRBV21-1|TRBJ2-2|.|.
TGTGGGGGCCTCCGCACCGGGGAGCTGTTTTTT
CGGLRTGELFF
>TRBV18|TRBJ2-3|.|.
TGTGCCAGCTCACCCCTGCTGCCAACAGATACGCAGTATTTT
CASSPLLPTDTQYF
>TRBV9|TRBJ1-2|.|.
TGTGCCAGCAGCGCCCAGCAGGGGAACTATGGCTACACCTTC
CASSAQQGNYGYTF
>TRBV19|TRBJ2-2|.|.
TGTGCCAGTAGCTCGGCAGTCCCCACCGGGGAGCTGTTTTTT
CASSSAVPTGELFF
>TRBV5-1|TRBJ1-4|TRBD1|.
TGCGCCAGCAGCTTGGAGGGGGCGGCTAATGAAAAACTGTTTTTT
CASSLEGAANEKLFF
>TRBV2|TRBJ1-1|TRBD1|.
TGTGCCAGCAGCGGGGACAGGGTCACTGAAGCTTTCTTT
CASSGDRVTEAFF
>TRBV3-1/TRBV3-2|TRBJ2-7|.|once
TGTGCCAGCAGCCGTCGGGGCTCCTACGAGCAGTACTTC
CASSRRGSYEQYF
>TRBV5-6|TRBJ1-2|TRBD1|.
TGTGCCAGCAGCTTGAGGGGGACAGATGGCTACACCTTC
CASSLRGTDGYTF